Presented here are 8 T cell receptor beta chains from one specimen sequenced in a study of T cell changes during pregnancy in multiple sclerosis. TCRdb's copy holds only in-frame clones and misses some; the assay was immunoSEQ multiplex PCR. The sample lists about 98,000 clones; around 90% were seen once. The starting material was peripheral blood, obtained after pregnancy. All receptors derive from a female donor in good health, enrolled as a control in a pregnancy study.

The rearrangement links TRBV30 to TRBJ1-3, with TRBD1 as a possible D gene (6 bases). Deletions cut 2 bases from V and 8 bases from J, with 19 bases between. The CDR3 is 15 residues long. Germline-derived CDR1 and CDR2 are GTSNPN and SVGIG (reference sequence). CDR3 DNA: TGTGCCTGGAGTCAAGACAGGTCGCTCGGTGACACCATATATTTT. Protein sequence: CAWSQDRSLGDTIYF.

The chain is built from TRBV10-3 and TRBJ2-3; 9 positions match TRBD1. The CDR3 loop spans 16 amino acids. V dropped 10 bases and J dropped 6; count of bases not matched to a gene: 17. The germline gives CDR1 ENHRY, CDR2 SYGVKD. CDR3 in DNA: TGTGCCACCTCCTCTTTTGTCGGACAGGGGCCGGATACGCAGTATTTT. Protein product: CATSSFVGQGPDTQYF.

The rearrangement uses TRBV19 and TRBJ1-6; tentative D call: TRBD1 (5 bases). V was trimmed by 4 bases and J by 8 bases, leaving 15 bases between them. CDR3 length: 15 residues. Germline CDR1 LNHDA, CDR2 SQIVND (reference sequence). CDR3 nucleotides: TGTGCCAGTAGTAAAGCGACAGACTCGGATTCACCCCTCCACTTT. Amino acids: CASSKATDSDSPLHF.

This clone was seen only a few times. The chain combines TRBV9 with TRBJ2-1, with D possibly being TRBD2 (5 bases). V was cut by 4 bases and J by 5 bases, with 16 bases left in between. The CDR3 totals 15 residues. Germline CDR1 reads SGDLS; CDR2 reads YYNGEE. The CDR3 DNA sequence: TGTGCCAGCAGCCCTCTGACTACACTCAACAATGAGCAGTTCTTC. Its translation is CASSPLTTLNNEQFF.

This chain joins TRBV7-9 and TRBJ1-4, with D maybe TRBD1 (6 bases). The CDR3 has 16 amino acids. Germline V gives CDR1 SEHNR, CDR2 FQNEAQ (reference sequence). Between the trimmed V and J ends, which lost 6 bases and 0 bases, there was a span of 14 bases. This chain's CDR3 is CASSKTGVATNEKLFF. The CDR3 DNA is TGTGCCAGCAGTAAGACAGGAGTTGCAACTAATGAAAAACTGTTTTTT.

The chain carries TRBV6-1 and TRBJ1-2, with 7 bases fitting TRBD1. The CDR3 is 12 amino acids. Germline V CDR1 and CDR2: MNHNS, SASEGT. V was pared by 9 bases and J by 5 bases, with 6 bases of the junction left unmatched. This chain's CDR3 is CASRTGGYGYTF. The DNA of the CDR3 is TGTGCCAGTCGGACAGGAGGATATGGCTACACCTTC.

The chain has TRBV27 and TRBJ2-3; D gene uncertain. Trimming removed 3 bases from V and 2 bases from J, with 6 bases in between. The CDR3 has 13 residues. The germline V gene has CDR1 MNHEY and CDR2 SMNVEV (reference sequence). The CDR3 reads CASSFPNTDTQYF. CDR3 sequence (DNA): TGTGCCAGCAGTTTCCCTAACACAGATACGCAGTATTTT.

V is TRBV5-1 and J is TRBJ2-7, with a weak D call TRBD2 (6 bases). The CDR3 is made up of 14 amino acids. Trimming removed 1 base from V and 6 bases from J, with 14 bases in between. Germline loops: CDR1 SGHRS, CDR2 YFSETQ. The CDR3 reads CASSLSDYNSEQYF. The CDR3 region has the DNA TGCGCCAGCAGCTTGTCGGACTACAATTCCGAGCAGTACTTC.